The source of this T cell receptor (beta chain) is a study of shared clonotypes between healthy human individuals. Study-level results: Estimated clonotype richness was generally higher in naive than memory subsets.

A word on this clone: Antigen: not known.

Libraries were prepared by immunoSEQ multiplex PCR; TCRdb keeps only in-frame clonotypes and omits some of them. The repertoire holds 750,000 to 1,000,000 clones, with 85% to 95% as singletons. Naive CD8 populations comprised CD45RO-negative cells positively selected for CCR7, excluding terminally differentiated effector memory CD45RA+ cells. Donors were healthy HIV-negative adults without recent acute infections or vaccinations. Every one of the donors was a Caucasian adult that lived in Nashville, Tennessee. The V gene's germline CDR1 is MNHNS and CDR2 SASEGT. The CDR3 has 14 amino acids. The V call is TRBV6-1, the J call TRBJ2-5; perhaps TRBD2 as D (5 bases). The tail of the sequence fits TRBJ2-7 better, so the J call may be wrong. The sequence derives from a man aged 30 to 45 in good health. Material for sequencing was naive CD8+ T cells sorted from blood. The CDR3, as DNA: TGTGCCAGCAGTCTCAATGGACTTCGCTACGAGCAGTACTTC. Protein product: CASSLNGLRYEQYF.